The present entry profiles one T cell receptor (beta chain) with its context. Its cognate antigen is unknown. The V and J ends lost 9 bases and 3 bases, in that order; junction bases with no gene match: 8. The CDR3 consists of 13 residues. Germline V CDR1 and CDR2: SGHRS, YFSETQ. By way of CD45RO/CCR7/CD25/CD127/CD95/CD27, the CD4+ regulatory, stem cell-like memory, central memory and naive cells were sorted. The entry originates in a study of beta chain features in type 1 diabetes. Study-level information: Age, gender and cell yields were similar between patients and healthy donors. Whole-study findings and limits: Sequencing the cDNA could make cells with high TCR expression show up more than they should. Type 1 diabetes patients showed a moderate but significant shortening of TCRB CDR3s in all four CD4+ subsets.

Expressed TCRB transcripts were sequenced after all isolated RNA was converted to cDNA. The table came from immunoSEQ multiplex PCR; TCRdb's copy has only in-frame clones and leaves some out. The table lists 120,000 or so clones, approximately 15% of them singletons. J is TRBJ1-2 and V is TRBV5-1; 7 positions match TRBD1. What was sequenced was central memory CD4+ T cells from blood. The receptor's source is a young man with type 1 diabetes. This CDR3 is CATSIQGYYGYTF. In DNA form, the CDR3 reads TGCGCCACATCAATACAGGGGTACTATGGCTACACCTTC. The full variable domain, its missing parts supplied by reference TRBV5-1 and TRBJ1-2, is KAGVTQTPRYLIKTRGQQVTLSCSPISGHRSVSWYQQTPGQGLQFLFEYFSETQRNKGNFPGRFSGRQFSNSRSEMNVSTLELGDSALYLCATSIQGYYGYTFGSGTRLTVV.